The clone carrying this TCR beta chain was recorded only once. What it recognizes is unknown. The data originate from a study of shared clonotypes between healthy human individuals. Regarding the study as a whole: Collection of samples was limited to blood; tissue repertoires likely differ. Expectations were that clonotype sharing among donors would be affected by sequencing depth. In having few donors, the study represented limited genetic and exposure-history diversity.

For each subset, genomic DNA was distributed in equal portions over several immunoSEQ plates. Libraries were prepared by immunoSEQ multiplex PCR; TCRdb keeps only in-frame clonotypes and omits some of them. The sample lists just over 2,000,000 clones, about 95% occurring once. The source is a man younger than 35 in good health. The sequencing sample was made of naive CD4+ T cells sorted from blood. This sample's subset: CD45RA+ positively selected.

The CDR3 coding sequence is TGTGCCAGCAGCGTAGCGAGGGAGGGACGGGATTATGGCTACACCTTC. Translated, it gives CASSVAREGRDYGYTF. This chain connects TRBV9 to TRBJ1-2; tentatively, D is TRBD1 (5 bases). CDR3 length equals 16 residues. CDR1 SGDLS and CDR2 YYNGEE come from the germline V gene. Trimming shortened V by 0 bases and J by 5 bases, and 17 bases separated the two germline ends.